This T cell receptor (beta chain) came from a study of shared clonotypes between healthy human individuals. General study points: An effect of sequencing depth on clonotype sharing among donors was expected.

The germline gives CDR1 SNHLY, CDR2 FYNNEI. Unmatched junction bases numbered 3, after V lost 5 bases and J lost 2 bases. The CDR3 is made up of 13 amino acids. Note on this clone: Its antigen is not identified.

Across several immunoSEQ plates, the genomic DNA of each subset was split evenly. In replicate PCRs of unsorted PBMC, 300 ng DNA, roughly 31,000 T cell genomes, was used. Clones were sequenced by immunoSEQ multiplex PCR, and TCRdb holds only the in-frame ones, with some missing. In the table there are about half a million clones, roughly 80% of which are singletons. V and J are TRBV2 and TRBJ2-7, with TRBD2 matching 7 bases. The sequencing sample was made of PBMCs. This TCR derives from a woman aged 35 to 49 in good health. Some clones in this sample may be carry-over from other donors' samples. CDR3 DNA: TGTGCCAGCAGTACTAGCGTAGCCTACGAGCAGTACTTC. Protein: CASSTSVAYEQYF.